The rows below give T cell receptor beta chains drawn from one sample of a study of radiotherapy plus CTLA-4 blockade in lung cancer. Sequencing was performed with immunoSEQ multiplex PCR; in TCRdb, only in-frame clones are kept and a portion is missing. Of 85,000 to 100,000 clones listed, around nine tenths are singletons. The source was peripheral blood, collected from a patient treated with radiotherapy plus ipilimumab. The receptors stem from a human donor with non-small cell lung cancer that progressed on radiotherapy plus ipilimumab. CDR3s include the opening cysteine and the closing phenylalanine or tryptophan. The D gene is left open where the match is weak. Only some rows state a clone size, as once, few, many or a class for expanded clones.

size: once; V: TRBV4-1; D: TRBD2; length: 15; J: TRBJ2-2; CDR3: CASSRGLAGAGELFF; DNA: TGCGCCAGCAGCCGGGGACTAGCGGGAGCCGGGGAGCTGTTTTTT
size: NA; V: TRBV7-3; D: NA; length: 17; J: TRBJ2-6; CDR3: CASSSSPKGFGANVLTF; DNA: TGTGCCAGCAGCTCCTCCCCGAAGGGGTTTGGGGCCAACGTCCTGACTTTC
size: NA; V: TRBV7-6; D: NA; length: 12; J: TRBJ2-2; CDR3: CASSSLTGELFF; DNA: TGTGCCAGCAGCTCACTCACCGGGGAGCTGTTTTTT
size: NA; V: TRBV7-9; D: TRBD2; length: 16; J: TRBJ2-2; CDR3: CASSSPRAGATGELFF; DNA: TGTGCCAGCAGCTCCCCGAGAGCGGGGGCCACCGGGGAGCTGTTTTTT
size: NA; V: TRBV12-5; D: TRBD2; length: 18; J: TRBJ2-1; CDR3: CASGRSPTSGSSYNEQFF; DNA: TGTGCTAGTGGTAGGTCCCCGACTAGCGGGAGCTCCTACAATGAGCAGTTCTTC
size: NA; V: TRBV5-4; D: TRBD1; length: 15; J: TRBJ2-7; CDR3: CASSQGPGQTYEQYF; DNA: TGTGCCAGCAGCCAGGGACCGGGACAGACCTACGAGCAGTACTTC
size: NA; V: TRBV5-3; D: NA; length: 15; J: TRBJ1-2; CDR3: CARSHLGQGHYGYTF; DNA: TGTGCCAGAAGCCACCTGGGGCAGGGGCACTATGGCTACACCTTC
size: NA; V: TRBV11-2; D: TRBD1; length: 15; J: TRBJ2-7; CDR3: CASSLPDRGPYEQYF; DNA: TGTGCCAGCAGCCTACCGGACAGGGGGCCTTACGAGCAGTACTTC
size: NA; V: TRBV29-1; D: TRBD2; length: 18; J: TRBJ2-2; CDR3: CSVQRSWASGTNTGELFF; DNA: TGCAGCGTCCAAAGGTCTTGGGCTAGCGGGACGAACACCGGGGAGCTGTTTTTT
size: NA; V: TRBV5-1; D: NA; length: 16; J: TRBJ1-4; CDR3: CASSLGGTALNEKLFF; DNA: TGCGCCAGCAGCTTGGGAGGGACGGCGCTTAATGAAAAACTGTTTTTT
size: NA; V: TRBV7-2; D: NA; length: 13; J: TRBJ1-1; CDR3: CASSLWVGTEAFF; DNA: TGTGCCAGCAGCTTATGGGTTGGCACTGAAGCTTTCTTT
size: NA; V: TRBV18; D: NA; length: 13; J: TRBJ1-2; CDR3: CASSPDRNYGYTF; DNA: TGTGCCAGCTCCCCGGACCGTAACTATGGCTACACCTTC
size: once; V: TRBV29-1; D: TRBD1; length: 11; J: TRBJ1-2; CDR3: CSVATGAGYTF; DNA: TGCAGCGTTGCGACAGGGGCTGGCTACACCTTC
size: NA; V: TRBV5-1; D: NA; length: 16; J: TRBJ2-3; CDR3: CASSLSSGTPTDTQYF; DNA: TGCGCCAGCAGCCTTAGCTCCGGGACCCCCACAGATACGCAGTATTTT
size: NA; V: TRBV4-1; D: NA; length: 19; J: TRBJ2-7; CDR3: CASSQKTLNYREFGYEQYF; DNA: TGCGCCAGCAGCCAGAAAACCCTAAATTATCGGGAGTTTGGCTACGAGCAGTACTTC
size: NA; V: TRBV5-1; D: NA; length: 13; J: TRBJ2-2; CDR3: CASSLTNTGELFF; DNA: TGCGCCAGCAGCTTGACGAACACCGGGGAGCTGTTTTTT
size: NA; V: TRBV30; D: NA; length: 12; J: TRBJ2-7; CDR3: CACRLRGYEQYF; DNA: TGTGCCTGCCGTTTGAGGGGGTACGAGCAGTACTTC
size: once; V: TRBV6-5; D: NA; length: 11; J: TRBJ1-2; CDR3: CASSYLGGYTF; DNA: TGTGCCAGCAGTTACTTGGGGGGCTACACCTTC
size: NA; V: TRBV30; D: TRBD1; length: 15; J: TRBJ2-5; CDR3: CAWSPGQINQETQYF; DNA: TGTGCCTGGAGTCCGGGACAGATAAACCAAGAGACCCAGTACTTC
size: few; V: TRBV30; D: NA; length: 13; J: TRBJ2-2; CDR3: CAWSVAIPGELFF; DNA: TGTGCCTGGAGTGTAGCCATTCCCGGGGAGCTGTTTTTT
size: NA; V: TRBV18; D: TRBD1; length: 14; J: TRBJ2-7; CDR3: CASSPHQYRGEQYF; DNA: TGTGCCAGCTCACCGCACCAATACAGGGGCGAGCAGTACTTC
size: NA; V: TRBV7-9; D: NA; length: 13; J: TRBJ1-6; CDR3: CASSPEYNSPLHF; DNA: TGTGCCAGCAGTCCCGAGTATAATTCACCCCTCCACTTT
size: NA; V: TRBV9; D: NA; length: 15; J: TRBJ1-5; CDR3: CASSVGERGNQPQHF; DNA: TGTGCCAGCAGCGTAGGGGAACGGGGCAATCAGCCCCAGCATTTT
size: NA; V: TRBV7-2; D: NA; length: 15; J: TRBJ1-2; CDR3: CASSLVDWRDYGYTF; DNA: TGTGCCAGCAGCTTAGTAGATTGGCGGGACTATGGCTACACCTTC
size: NA; V: TRBV19; D: TRBD2; length: 15; J: TRBJ2-7; CDR3: CASSISGGSSYEQYF; DNA: TGTGCCAGTAGTATCAGCGGGGGGAGCTCCTACGAGCAGTACTTC
size: few; V: TRBV6-5; D: NA; length: 15; J: TRBJ2-6; CDR3: CASSQEDSGANVLTF; DNA: TGTGCCAGCAGTCAAGAGGACTCTGGGGCCAACGTCCTGACTTTC
size: NA; V: TRBV7-2; D: TRBD1; length: 16; J: TRBJ1-5; CDR3: CASSLSQGANSQPQHF; DNA: TGTGCCAGCAGCTTAAGTCAGGGGGCGAATTCCCAGCCCCAGCATTTT
size: NA; V: TRBV9; D: NA; length: 16; J: TRBJ2-2; CDR3: CASSAPQGILTGELFF; DNA: TGTGCCAGCAGCGCCCCACAGGGAATCCTCACCGGGGAGCTGTTTTTT
size: medium-sized; V: TRBV11-3; D: TRBD1; length: 16; J: TRBJ2-1; CDR3: CASSFRGRGTEDEQFF; DNA: TGTGCCAGCAGCTTTAGGGGCAGGGGGACGGAGGATGAGCAGTTCTTC
size: few; V: TRBV11-2; D: NA; length: 15; J: TRBJ2-3; CDR3: CASSLDHAVTDTQYF; DNA: TGTGCCAGCAGCTTAGATCACGCGGTCACAGATACGCAGTATTTT
size: NA; V: TRBV4-1; D: TRBD1; length: 16; J: TRBJ1-5; CDR3: CASSQNPGQDNQPQHF; DNA: TGCGCCAGCAGCCAAAACCCGGGACAGGATAATCAGCCCCAGCATTTT
size: NA; V: TRBV14; D: TRBD1; length: 12; J: TRBJ1-1; CDR3: CASSLQGETAFF; DNA: TGTGCCAGCAGCCTTCAGGGGGAAACGGCTTTCTTT
size: once; V: TRBV30; D: TRBD2; length: 13; J: TRBJ2-4; CDR3: CAWSGGGKNIQYF; DNA: TGTGCCTGGAGTGGGGGGGGCAAAAACATTCAGTACTTC
size: NA; V: TRBV7-2; D: NA; length: 16; J: TRBJ1-1; CDR3: CASSPTGAGQGTEAFF; DNA: TGTGCCAGCAGCCCAACTGGGGCGGGACAAGGAACTGAAGCTTTCTTT
size: once; V: TRBV5-5; D: NA; length: 14; J: TRBJ1-6; CDR3: CASSYTGRNSPLHF; DNA: TGTGCCAGCAGCTATACAGGGCGCAATTCACCCCTCCACTTT
size: NA; V: TRBV28; D: NA; length: 13; J: TRBJ2-1; CDR3: CASSLASQGWQFF; DNA: TGTGCCAGCAGTTTAGCCTCACAGGGCTGGCAGTTCTTC
size: NA; V: TRBV11-2; D: TRBD1; length: 16; J: TRBJ1-4; CDR3: CASSLRGTGGNEKLFF; DNA: TGTGCCAGCAGCTTAAGAGGGACAGGGGGAAATGAAAAACTGTTTTTT
size: NA; V: TRBV19; D: TRBD1; length: 14; J: TRBJ2-7; CDR3: CASSTHRGSYEQYF; DNA: TGTGCCAGTAGTACCCACAGGGGAAGCTACGAGCAGTACTTC
size: NA; V: TRBV18; D: NA; length: 15; J: TRBJ2-1; CDR3: CASSQSGVSYNEQFF; DNA: TGTGCCAGCTCACAGTCGGGAGTCTCCTACAATGAGCAGTTCTTC
size: NA; V: TRBV19; D: NA; length: 16; J: TRBJ1-4; CDR3: CASSIPRPSTNEKLFF; DNA: TGTGCCAGTAGTATTCCTCGGCCCTCAACTAATGAAAAACTGTTTTTT
size: few; V: TRBV7-9; D: TRBD1; length: 16; J: TRBJ1-3; CDR3: CASSQGGRLTGNTIYF; DNA: TGTGCCAGCAGCCAAGGGGGCAGGCTCACTGGAAACACCATATATTTT
size: NA; V: TRBV10-3; D: NA; length: 10; J: TRBJ2-5; CDR3: CATGRETQYF; DNA: TGTGCCACCGGGAGAGAGACCCAGTACTTC
size: NA; V: TRBV19; D: TRBD2; length: 17; J: TRBJ2-1; CDR3: CASSINSGRVSYNEQFF; DNA: TGTGCCAGTAGTATAAATAGCGGGAGGGTATCCTACAATGAGCAGTTCTTC
size: NA; V: TRBV10-3; D: TRBD1; length: 14; J: TRBJ1-1; CDR3: CAISARQGYTEAFF; DNA: TGTGCCATCAGTGCGCGACAGGGGTACACTGAAGCTTTCTTT
size: NA; V: TRBV7-2; D: NA; length: 17; J: TRBJ2-7; CDR3: CASSLQGIGILPYEQYF; DNA: TGTGCCAGCAGCTTACAGGGAATAGGGATCCTTCCCTACGAGCAGTACTTC